This T cell receptor (beta chain) was retrieved from a study of pediatric ulcerative colitis (dated by TCRdb to about 2019). With respect to the entire study: Six or seven ulcerative colitis patients had pancolitis and two had left-sided colitis, with histology consistent with ulcerative colitis in all. Roughly nine newly diagnosed, treatment-naive pediatric ulcerative colitis patients and a few non-IBD control children each provided paired blood and rectal samples. Using the Pediatric Ulcerative Colitis Activity Index, two patients were classed as having mild disease, several as having moderate disease and three as having acute severe colitis.

General findings and caveats noted by the study authors: Autologous blood-rectal clonal overlap was significantly higher in ulcerative colitis patients than in controls, suggesting increased T cell trafficking to inflamed tissue. Rectal repertoire features separated controls, mild-moderate and acute severe colitis patients; acute severe colitis showed reduced rectal diversity due to clonal expansions. Only four individuals were included in the healthy control group, which was small. Blood-derived T cells may have been included in rectal pinch biopsies, especially in patients with overt colitis. For technical reasons, the blood samples of two patients yielded substantially fewer templates, so those samples were excluded from the blood-rectal overlap analysis. Repertoires were derived from total lymphocyte DNA, so rare subsets such as regulatory T cells may have patterns not reflected. A couple of rectal CDR3 clonotypes turned up in every ulcerative colitis patient but in none of the controls.

In regard to this clone: Which antigen it targets is not known. No base-level quality is on record; no much larger clone is a single base apart.

During colonoscopy, one to two pinch biopsies were obtained from the rectum for research. Before the diagnostic colonoscopy, none of the ulcerative colitis patients had been given any immunosuppressive medication. Before DNA was isolated, the rectal biopsies underwent proteinase K digestion. The Wizard kit (Promega) was used to extract genomic DNA from the blood and intestinal samples. The CDR3 runs 19 amino acids, cysteine and phenylalanine included. Solely the CDR3 DNA is kept, with 57 bases framed from the first base. At the junction V is shortened by 0 bases and J by 0 bases, with 18 bases in between. Using the immunoSEQ TRB Survey service, rearranged CDR3 beta regions were amplified from genomic DNA with multiplex V and J primers. To keep sequencing depth the same across samples, survey-level depth of up to 500,000 reads per sample was applied. Libraries were purified and pooled, and sequencing was performed on Illumina technology. In the source study's methods: Productive clonality, sample overlap, pairwise scatters, CDR3 beta length, V/D/J gene usage and productiveness were assessed with immunoSEQ online tools. Calculated diversity was defined as the number of unique rearrangements divided by total templates times 100, and Shannon and Simpson indices were additionally computed. Principal component analysis was performed on Z-score normalized data with the R prcomp function and the ggbiplot package. Morisita's index was used to quantify the clonal overlap between blood and rectum within each subject. TCRdb took over this immuneACCESS table, retaining in-frame rearrangements with V and J assigned. Such tables are incomplete; in checked studies, under half of the missing clones stem from an unresolved V gene, and the remainder is unexplained. That table furnishes V, J and clone size, whereas the DNA furnished D and trimming. The sample data list roughly 17,000 clones, and approximately 74% of these were observed just once. The ten most abundant clones make up roughly 3.1% of the sample.

This receptor was obtained from a girl aged 5 to 17 with moderate ulcerative colitis. Sequenced sample: gut tissue. The chain joins TRBV23-1 to TRBJ2-1, with the D gene uncertain. TRBV23-1 is designated an ORF whose function remains uncertain. The DNA reads as follows: TGCGCCAGCAGTCAATCTGAGATTTCCACAGTTATCTCCTACAATGAGCAGTTCTTC. Translation gives CASSQSEISTVISYNEQFF.